This passage covers 22 T cell receptor beta chains from one sample sequenced in a study of T cell responses to AZD1222 COVID-19 vaccine. TCRdb's copy holds only in-frame clones and misses some; the assay was immunoSEQ multiplex PCR. In the table there are around 83,000 clones, around 86% of which are singletons. Sample: peripheral blood, taken on day 0 of AZD1222 vaccination. The receptors here all came from an adult in good health.

The chain is built from TRBV4-1 and TRBJ1-2; 7 positions match TRBD1. The CDR3 is 13 amino acids. Per germline, CDR1 MGHRA and CDR2 YSYEKL. V was pared by 3 bases and J by 8 bases, with 6 bases of the junction left unmatched. The chain's CDR3 is CASSHDRAGGYTF. DNA for the CDR3: TGCGCCAGCAGCCACGACAGGGCTGGGGGCTACACCTTC.

This chain uses TRBV14 with TRBJ1-2; tentative D call: TRBD1 (5 bases). Germline CDR1 and CDR2: SGHDN and FVKESK. The V end was cut by 6 bases, the J end by 7 bases, with 15 bases between. This CDR3 is 13 amino acids long. Written as DNA, the CDR3 is TGTGCCAGCAGTCGCATCCGGGGGAGTGGCTACACCTTC. Encoded protein: CASSRIRGSGYTF.

The chain combines TRBV9 with TRBJ1-1; D possibly corresponds to TRBD1 (5 bases). The CDR3 length is 17 residues. Germline-derived CDR1 and CDR2 are SGDLS and YYNGEE. Trimming cost V 2 bases and J 3 bases, with 20 bases left between them. The CDR3 reads CASSVTPRQPQYTEAFF. The CDR3 bases are TGTGCCAGCAGCGTTACCCCCCGACAGCCCCAGTACACTGAAGCTTTCTTT.

This chain connects TRBV18 to TRBJ2-5, with D unresolved. CDR1 and CDR2 (germline): KGHSH, LQKENI. Trimming left V 2 bases short and J 1 base short, with 5 bases between. This CDR3 comprises 13 residues. This CDR3 is CASSPASQETQYF. CDR3 coding DNA: TGTGCCAGCTCACCAGCGTCCCAAGAGACCCAGTACTTC.

The chain joins TRBV5-4 to TRBJ2-3, with 7 bases lining up with TRBD2. Germline trimming cut 3 bases from V and 4 bases from J; bases unmatched to any gene: 5. CDR3 length: 14 amino acids. The V gene's germline CDR1 is SGHNT and CDR2 YYREEE (reference sequence). CDR3 residues: CASSSAGWSDTQYF. Written as DNA, the CDR3 is TGTGCCAGCAGCTCAGCGGGGTGGTCAGATACGCAGTATTTT.

This clone was seen only once. The chain joins TRBV6-2 or TRBV6-3 to TRBJ2-7; D may be TRBD2 (6 bases). Germline CDR1 and CDR2: MNHEY and SVGEGT. Between the trimmed V and J ends, which lost 2 bases and 4 bases, there was a span of 15 bases. CDR3 size: 15 residues. CDR3 amino acids: CASSYVPGEGYEQYF. The CDR3 nucleotides read TGTGCCAGCAGTTACGTCCCGGGAGAGGGTTACGAGCAGTACTTC.

This clone has a handful of counts. The chain uses TRBV28 and TRBJ2-1; TRBD1 agrees at 9 bases. CDR3 length equals 20 residues. J was trimmed by 6 bases and V by 4 bases; bases with no gene match: 22. The germline CDR1 and CDR2 sequences are MDHEN and SYDVKM. The CDR3 here is CASSSARYQKTGGFVNEQFF. DNA for the CDR3: TGTGCCAGCAGTTCCGCGAGGTATCAGAAAACAGGGGGCTTTGTCAATGAGCAGTTCTTC.

The gene calls are TRBV24-1 and TRBJ2-7; 8 bases agree with TRBD1. Trimming at V came to 5 bases and at J to 2 bases, leaving 7 bases not matched to a gene. Germline V gene lookup returns CDR1 KGHDR and CDR2 SFDVKD. This CDR3 is 15 amino acids long. The CDR3 sequence is CATSAAQGGAYEQYF. In DNA form, the CDR3 reads TGTGCCACCAGTGCCGCACAGGGGGGAGCCTACGAGCAGTACTTC.

This clone was picked up one time. The gene calls are TRBV9 and TRBJ2-2, with unresolved D. V was cut by 4 bases and J by 2 bases, with 9 bases left in between. The CDR3 covers 14 residues. Germline V gives CDR1 SGDLS, CDR2 YYNGEE. For the CDR3, the DNA is TGTGCCAGCAGCCTTCGGGTAAACACCGGGGAGCTGTTTTTT. Translated: CASSLRVNTGELFF. The full variable domain, in which reference TRBV9 and TRBJ2-2 provide the parts outside the CDR3, is DSGVTQTPKHLITATGQRVTLRCSPRSGDLSVYWYQQSLDQGLQFLIQYYNGEERAKGNILERFSAQQFPDLHSELNLSSLELGDSALYFCASSLRVNTGELFFGEGSRLTVL.

This sequence joins TRBV27 and TRBJ2-6, with TRBD2 identical over 8 bases. This CDR3 is built from 18 residues. Trimming at V came to 4 bases and at J to 0 bases, leaving 8 bases not matched to a gene. The germline CDR1 and CDR2 sequences are MNHEY and SMNVEV (reference sequence). The CDR3: CASSSIRGGYSGANVLTF. For the CDR3, the DNA is TGTGCCAGCAGTTCTATACGGGGGGGCTACTCTGGGGCCAACGTCCTGACTTTC.

The gene calls are TRBV7-9 and TRBJ2-1; 14 nucleotides agree with TRBD2. The germline V gene has CDR1 SEHNR and CDR2 FQNEAQ (reference sequence). V was pared by 4 bases and J by 7 bases, with 9 bases of the junction left unmatched. The CDR3 extends over 17 amino acids. The CDR3 bases are TGTGCCAGCAGCTCGATGCGACTAGCGGGAGGGGGAAATGAGCAGTTCTTC. This codes for CASSSMRLAGGGNEQFF.

In DNA, the CDR3 is TGTGCCAACAAGCCCCAGCCGGTCGGGGCCAACGTCCTGACTTTC. Translating it yields CANKPQPVGANVLTF. This chain links TRBV7-8 with TRBJ2-6; the D is unclear. This CDR3 is built from 15 residues. Germline CDR1 and CDR2: SGHVS and FQNEAQ. The V and J ends lost 10 bases and 4 bases respectively, with 17 bases between them.

The chain joins TRBV19 to TRBJ2-5, with 8 bases matching TRBD2. The J segment lost 6 bases and the V segment lost 8 bases, leaving 8 bases of the junction unmatched. Looked up from germline, CDR1 is LNHDA and CDR2 is SQIVND (reference sequence). The length of the CDR3 is 13 residues. This CDR3 reads CASQSTGGKTQYF. The DNA for the CDR3 is TGTGCCAGTCAATCAACGGGGGGGAAGACCCAGTACTTC.

The rearrangement joins TRBV5-1 to TRBJ1-4; 9 nucleotides agree with TRBD1. V was pared by 4 bases and J by 3 bases, with 7 bases of the junction left unmatched. The CDR3 loop spans 16 amino acids. Germline-derived CDR1 and CDR2 are SGHRS and YFSETQ. The CDR3 protein is CASSLRQGGSNEKLFF. The CDR3 region has the DNA TGCGCCAGCAGCCTCAGACAGGGGGGGTCTAATGAAAAACTGTTTTTT. The full variable domain, in which reference TRBV5-1 and TRBJ1-4 provide the parts outside the CDR3, is KAGVTQTPRYLIKTRGQQVTLSCSPISGHRSVSWYQQTPGQGLQFLFEYFSETQRNKGNFPGRFSGRQFSNSRSEMNVSTLELGDSALYLCASSLRQGGSNEKLFFGSGTQLSVL.

V and J are TRBV10-3 and TRBJ2-7; the match to TRBD2 covers 7 bases. The V segment lost 4 bases and the J segment 6 bases; nucleotides outside the gene matches: 0. Germline V gene lookup returns CDR1 ENHRY and CDR2 SYGVKD. The CDR3 runs 11 residues. CDR3: CAISASGEQYF. The CDR3 DNA follows: TGTGCCATCAGTGCTAGCGGCGAGCAGTACTTC.

The chain has TRBV28 and TRBJ1-5, with TRBD1 identical over 8 bases. The CDR3 length is 15 residues. V gave up 6 bases and J gave up 6 bases; unmatched junction bases: 10. Germline V gene sequence: CDR1 MDHEN, CDR2 SYDVKM. The CDR3 nucleotides read TGTGCCAGCAGCTTGTTTGCAGGGGGCGGTCAGCCCCAGCATTTT. Translating gives CASSLFAGGGQPQHF.

The J gene is TRBJ1-1, the V gene TRBV5-4; D unclear. Germline CDR1 reads SGHNT; CDR2 reads YYREEE (reference sequence). With 4 bases removed from V and 0 bases from J, the gap between germline ends came to 7 bases. The CDR3 runs to 13 residues. In DNA, the CDR3 is TGTGCCAGCAGCCATACATTGAACACTGAAGCTTTCTTT. Translating gives CASSHTLNTEAFF. The entire variable domain, with the rest obtained from reference TRBV5-4 and TRBJ1-1, is as follows: ETGVTQSPTHLIKTRGQQVTLRCSSQSGHNTVSWYQQALGQGPQFIFQYYREEENGRGNFPPRFSGLQFPNYSSELNVNALELDDSALYLCASSHTLNTEAFFGQGTRLTVV.

V is TRBV29-1 and J is TRBJ1-2, with 9 bases fitting TRBD1. J gave up 0 bases and V 6 bases, and 5 bases lay outside the gene matches. The germline V gene has CDR1 SQVTM and CDR2 ANQGSEA. The CDR3 is made up of 14 amino acids. The CDR3 nucleotides read TGCAGCGTGGGGGGACAGGGAGCTAACTATGGCTACACCTTC. Amino acids: CSVGGQGANYGYTF.

The chain is built from TRBV5-1 and TRBJ2-1; 9 nucleotides agree with TRBD1. J lost 6 bases, V lost 4 bases, and 8 bases had no gene match. The CDR3 has 15 residues. The germline V gene encodes CDR1 SGHRS and CDR2 YFSETQ. In nucleotides, the CDR3 is TGCGCCAGCAGCCCGAGGACAGGGGTTGTCAATGAGCAGTTCTTC. Its protein is CASSPRTGVVNEQFF.

The rearrangement uses TRBV30 and TRBJ1-4, with TRBD1 matching 8 bases. The germline V gene has CDR1 GTSNPN and CDR2 SVGIG (reference sequence). The CDR3 length is 15 residues. The V gene end was trimmed by 7 bases and the J gene end by 0 bases; junction bases not matched to a gene: 7. CDR3 in amino acids: CAFRQGQATNEKLFF. Here the CDR3 DNA reads TGTGCCTTTCGACAGGGGCAAGCAACTAATGAAAAACTGTTTTTT.

The chain is built from TRBV7-9 and TRBJ1-4; D is possibly TRBD1 (6 bases). This CDR3 is built from 14 residues. Per germline, CDR1 SEHNR and CDR2 FQNEAQ (reference sequence). V dropped 3 bases and J dropped 3 bases, with 8 bases sitting between them. The chain's CDR3 is CASSLGASNEKLFF. The CDR3 DNA reads as TGTGCCAGCAGCTTGGGGGCTTCTAATGAAAAACTGTTTTTT.

V usage is TRBV28 and J usage is TRBJ2-3, with a possible D match to TRBD2 (6 bases). The length of the CDR3 is 15 residues. CDR1 is MDHEN and CDR2 is SYDVKM in the germline V gene. The V end was cut by 5 bases, the J end by 1 base, with 13 bases between. CDR3 sequence: CASSPGLTGTDTQYF. The CDR3 region has the DNA TGTGCCAGCAGTCCGGGACTCACAGGCACAGATACGCAGTATTTT.